The T cell receptor beta chain described here comes from a study of cytomegalovirus exposure and HLA in healthy donors. Vbeta (60) and Jbeta (13) primers were used in the PCR. Some clones are missing from TCRdb's copy, which holds only in-frame ones; the method was immunoSEQ multiplex PCR. The table shows about 120,000 clones, with roughly three fifths occurring only once. The trim removed 2 bases at V and 5 bases at J, leaving 9 bases unmatched. The CDR3 extends over 16 amino acids. CDR1 and CDR2 (germline): PRHDT, FYEKMQ (reference sequence). With regard to this clone: Its antigen is currently unknown.

Notes on the study in general: In a later analysis, HLA-associated beta chains showed higher expansion and lower generation probabilities than comparable chains. Reportedly, fewer N-insertions than the roughly 600-donor mean appeared in an Asian-associated ancestry cluster in a later analysis. Cytomegalovirus-associated TCR beta chains were listed, numbering 164. Confirmation in vitro established that three CMV-associated chains were specific for CMV antigens.

The J gene is TRBJ2-3, the V gene TRBV13, with 8 bases identical to TRBD1. Sequencing used PBMCs. The sequence came from a man aged 18 to 30 in good health and CMV-seronegative. This chain's CDR3 is CASSLQGALKKDTQYF. CDR3 in DNA: TGTGCCAGCAGCTTACAGGGGGCGCTTAAGAAAGATACGCAGTATTTT.